This TCR beta chain was recovered during a study of blood T cell repertoires in COVID-19. CDR1 and CDR2 (germline): LNHDA, SQIVND (reference sequence). The CDR3 contains 15 residues. V lost 1 base and J 4 bases, leaving 14 bases between the germline ends. Method: immunoSEQ multiplex PCR; TCRdb's copy keeps in-frame clones and lacks some. The data contain roughly 380,000 clones, roughly 90% of them seen just once; the ten biggest clones take up around 3%. Sequencing was done on a sample of PBMCs or T cells enriched from blood (not recorded which). This TCR was recovered from a woman under 40 who had recovered from COVID-19. The V gene is TRBV19, the J gene TRBJ2-7; TRBD1 is a possible D gene (6 bases). DNA for the CDR3: TGTGCCAGTAGTATAGGGTTCAAGGGGGTTTACGAGCAGTACTTC. It codes for CASSIGFKGVYEQYF.